These 23 T cell receptor beta chains were sequenced from one sample in a study of T cells in tumors after PD-1 blockade. Clones were sequenced by immunoSEQ multiplex PCR, and TCRdb holds only the in-frame ones, with some missing. The sample holds approximately 45,000 clones; 70% to 85% are singletons and the top ten take around 8.7%. Material: PBMCs, obtained before anti-PD-1 therapy. The receptor set was obtained from a human donor with advanced basal cell or squamous cell carcinoma (not recorded which).

This sequence joins TRBV6-5 and TRBJ2-7; D is unclear. V was trimmed by 7 bases and J by 1 base, leaving 11 bases between them. CDR1 is MNHEY, CDR2 SVGAGI, per germline. The CDR3 loop spans 13 amino acids. CDR3 in DNA: TGTGCCAGCACCCCGGACGGATCCTACGAGCAGTACTTC. This sequence encodes CASTPDGSYEQYF.

The gene calls are TRBV12-3 or TRBV12-4 and TRBJ2-5; D possibly uses TRBD1 or TRBD2 (5 bases each). V dropped 3 bases and J dropped 9 bases, with 11 bases sitting between them. This CDR3 is built from 12 residues. The chain's CDR3 is CASSFPRGAQYF. The CDR3 nucleotides read TGTGCCAGCAGTTTTCCACGAGGGGCCCAGTACTTC.

V gene TRBV6-6 combines with J gene TRBJ2-7; 8 bases line up with TRBD1. The ends lost 6 bases at V and 0 bases at J; junction bases unmatched: 10. Germline CDR1 MNHNY, CDR2 SVGAGI (reference sequence). The CDR3 consists of 16 residues. CDR3 loop: CASSRSGGSSSYEQYF. As DNA, the CDR3 is TGTGCCAGCAGCCGATCAGGGGGCTCCAGCTCCTACGAGCAGTACTTC.

The chain couples TRBV19 to TRBJ2-1; a possible D gene is TRBD2 (6 bases). The CDR3 length is 14 residues. Germline-derived CDR1 and CDR2 are LNHDA and SQIVND (reference sequence). Trimming left V 3 bases short and J 5 bases short, with 11 bases between. In DNA, the CDR3 is TGTGCCAGTAGTATGACTAGTATAAACAATGAGCAGTTCTTC. This gives the protein CASSMTSINNEQFF. The whole variable domain, remainder taken from reference TRBV19 and TRBJ2-1, is DGGITQSPKYLFRKEGQNVTLSCEQNLNHDAMYWYRQDPGQGLRLIYYSQIVNDFQKGDIAEGYSVSREKKESFPLTVTSAQKNPTAFYLCASSMTSINNEQFFGPGTRLTVL.

This chain joins TRBV3-1 (or the pseudogene TRBV3-2) and TRBJ2-4; weak D call: TRBD2 (6 bases). The CDR3 totals 16 residues. CDR1 LGHDT and CDR2 YNNKEL come from the germline V gene (reference sequence). The germline V and J ends were trimmed by 1 base and 2 bases, with 12 bases remaining between them. The CDR3 here is CASSQAGGRTKNIQYF. CDR3 DNA: TGTGCCAGCAGCCAAGCCGGGGGACGAACCAAAAACATTCAGTACTTC.

In its sample, this clone was seen a few times. J is TRBJ1-3 and V is TRBV28; D is possibly TRBD1 (5 bases). CDR1 MDHEN and CDR2 SYDVKM come from the germline V gene. Trimming shortened V by 6 bases and J by 9 bases, and 18 bases separated the two germline ends. The CDR3 runs to 14 residues. The CDR3 region has the DNA TGTGCCAGCAGCAACGCGGGGGGTCGAGGCACCATATATTTT. This gives the protein CASSNAGGRGTIYF.

The rearrangement uses TRBV5-1 and TRBJ2-5; the D call may be TRBD1 or TRBD2 (6 bases each). CDR3 length: 13 residues. CDR1 and CDR2 from the germline V gene are SGHRS and YFSETQ. V gave up 2 bases and J gave up 4 bases, with 9 bases separating them. In nucleotides, the CDR3 is TGCGCCAGCAGCTTAAGGGGGGTAGAGACCCAGTACTTC. Its translation is CASSLRGVETQYF.

Written as DNA, the CDR3 is TGTGCCACCAGCAGCAGCCGATCTAGCGGGAGAGGGTACGAGCAGTACTTC. Its protein is CATSSSRSSGRGYEQYF. The chain recombines TRBV15 with TRBJ2-7, with TRBD2 matching 10 bases. CDR1 and CDR2 (germline): LNHNV, YYDKDF (reference sequence). CDR3 length: 17 amino acids. The V gene end was trimmed by 3 bases and the J gene end by 4 bases; junction bases not matched to a gene: 12.

V and J are TRBV9 and TRBJ1-2; D not resolved. The V gene lost 2 bases and the J gene lost 3 bases, with 11 bases spanning the gap. The germline V gene has CDR1 SGDLS and CDR2 YYNGEE. CDR3 length equals 14 residues. CDR3: CASSVSGRDYGYTF. Here the CDR3 DNA reads TGTGCCAGCAGCGTTTCCGGGCGCGACTATGGCTACACCTTC.

The chain joins TRBV5-1 to TRBJ2-7; 11 bases are a match to TRBD1. This CDR3 is 15 amino acids long. The germline CDR1 and CDR2 sequences are SGHRS and YFSETQ. V shed 4 bases, J shed 3 bases, and the junction held 6 bases outside the gene matches. The CDR3 spells CASSRRDRGNYEQYF. The CDR3 nucleotides are TGCGCCAGCAGCCGCAGGGACAGGGGGAACTACGAGCAGTACTTC.

The chain couples TRBV4-2 to TRBJ2-1; maybe TRBD2 (6 bases). The germline V gene encodes CDR1 LGHNA and CDR2 YNFKEQ. V lost 4 bases and J 0 bases, leaving 16 bases between the germline ends. The CDR3 length is 17 residues. CDR3 DNA: TGTGCCAGCAGCCTAGAAACTAGCCTTAGCTCCTACAATGAGCAGTTCTTC. Its protein product is CASSLETSLSSYNEQFF.

The V gene is TRBV5-1, the J gene TRBJ2-7; D not certain. This CDR3 comprises 14 residues. CDR1 and CDR2 from the germline V gene are SGHRS and YFSETQ. The V and J ends lost 0 bases and 2 bases respectively, with 9 bases between them. CDR3 bases: TGCGCCAGCAGCTTGGAGGCGGTGACCTACGAGCAGTACTTC. Translation: CASSLEAVTYEQYF.

The V and J genes are TRBV18 and TRBJ1-1; TRBD1 matches at 8 bases. The CDR3 consists of 16 residues. V dropped 2 bases and J dropped 5; count of bases not matched to a gene: 10. Germline V gene lookup returns CDR1 KGHSH and CDR2 LQKENI. DNA for the CDR3: TGTGCCAGCTCACCAGGGACAGGTGCTATCTTGACTGAAGCTTTCTTT. Protein: CASSPGTGAILTEAFF.

The chain uses TRBV5-5 and TRBJ2-1, with 9 positions matching TRBD2. The V gene's germline CDR1 is SGHKS and CDR2 YYEKEE (reference sequence). This CDR3 region has 15 residues. J gave up 3 bases and V 1 base, and 2 bases lay outside the gene matches. The CDR3 DNA follows: TGTGCCAGCAGCTTGATAGCGGGAGTCTACAATGAGCAGTTCTTC. Translation: CASSLIAGVYNEQFF.

This chain uses TRBV5-1 with TRBJ2-7; D may correspond to TRBD1 or TRBD2 (7 bases each). Trimming shortened V by 0 bases and J by 1 base, and 11 bases separated the two germline ends. The CDR3 contains 15 residues. Per the germline V gene, CDR1 is SGHRS and CDR2 is YFSETQ. The CDR3: CASSLVQGGSYEQYF. In DNA, the CDR3 is TGCGCCAGCAGCTTGGTGCAGGGGGGGTCCTACGAGCAGTACTTC.

The sample holds one count of this clone. The chain recombines TRBV19 with TRBJ2-2; D ambiguous. This CDR3 contains 14 residues. The germline V gene has CDR1 LNHDA and CDR2 SQIVND (reference sequence). V gave up 10 bases and J gave up 6 bases, with 18 bases separating them. The CDR3 nucleotides are TGTGCCACCAGAAACCCAAGGACCGCCGGGGAGCTGTTTTTT. This translates into CATRNPRTAGELFF.

The CDR3 protein is CASSFEESNQPQHF. In DNA, the CDR3 is TGTGCCAGCAGTTTTGAAGAGAGCAATCAGCCCCAGCATTTT. The J gene is TRBJ1-5, the V gene TRBV28; the D is unclear. The CDR3 runs to 14 residues. Germline V gene sequence: CDR1 MDHEN, CDR2 SYDVKM. V lost 3 bases to trimming and J lost 1 base, with 7 bases between them.

This clone was recorded a few times. The chain uses TRBV5-1 and TRBJ1-6, with D tentatively TRBD1 (6 bases). V shed 0 bases and J shed 13 bases, with 11 bases lying between them. The CDR3 is 13 residues long. Germline CDR1 reads SGHRS; CDR2 reads YFSETQ. CDR3 DNA: TGCGCCAGCAGCTTGGAACAGGGCTTTCCCCTCCACTTT. This encodes CASSLEQGFPLHF.

This chain joins TRBV7-9 and TRBJ1-4; 8 bases are shared with TRBD1. The CDR3 has 16 residues. The V segment lost 3 bases and the J segment 7 bases; nucleotides outside the gene matches: 10. Germline lookup yields CDR1 SEHNR and CDR2 FQNEAQ (reference sequence). DNA of the CDR3: TGTGCCAGCAGCTTGGCTACAGGGGGGAATGCTGAAAAACTGTTTTTT. It translates to CASSLATGGNAEKLFF.

In this sample, this clone turned up a few times. The rearrangement links TRBV18 to TRBJ2-7; D unclear. The CDR3 contains 15 residues. Germline CDR1 is KGHSH and CDR2 is LQKENI. Trimming left V 3 bases short and J 0 bases short, with 12 bases between. This CDR3 is CASSPRTLSSYEQYF. In nucleotides, the CDR3 is TGTGCCAGCTCACCCCGCACCCTGAGCTCCTACGAGCAGTACTTC.

This clone occurred many times. The chain has TRBV3-1 (or the pseudogene TRBV3-2) and TRBJ2-1; D unresolved. Germline V gene lookup returns CDR1 LGHDT and CDR2 YNNKEL (reference sequence). This CDR3 spans 12 amino acids. V lost 4 bases and J 2 bases, leaving 3 bases between the germline ends. CDR3 nucleotides: TGTGCCAGCAGCCTAGCCTACAATGAGCAGTTCTTC. This translates into CASSLAYNEQFF.

The chain employs TRBV7-2 and TRBJ2-7, with TRBD2 as a possible D gene (6 bases). This CDR3 comprises 15 residues. Germline lookup yields CDR1 SGHTA and CDR2 FQGNSA. V was pared by 0 bases and J by 0 bases, with 9 bases between. The CDR3 DNA reads as TGTGCCAGCAGCTTAGCGGGAGGTTCCTCCTACGAGCAGTACTTC. Residues: CASSLAGGSSYEQYF.

This clone was detected only a few times. This chain connects TRBV4-1 to TRBJ2-7; possible D gene TRBD2, 5 bases. Germline V gene sequence: CDR1 MGHRA, CDR2 YSYEKL. V gave up 2 bases and J gave up 5 bases, with 16 bases separating them. The CDR3 consists of 15 residues. In DNA form, the CDR3 reads TGCGCCAGCAGCCAACCCCAACCGGGGTTCCACGAGCAGTACTTC. Amino acids: CASSQPQPGFHEQYF.